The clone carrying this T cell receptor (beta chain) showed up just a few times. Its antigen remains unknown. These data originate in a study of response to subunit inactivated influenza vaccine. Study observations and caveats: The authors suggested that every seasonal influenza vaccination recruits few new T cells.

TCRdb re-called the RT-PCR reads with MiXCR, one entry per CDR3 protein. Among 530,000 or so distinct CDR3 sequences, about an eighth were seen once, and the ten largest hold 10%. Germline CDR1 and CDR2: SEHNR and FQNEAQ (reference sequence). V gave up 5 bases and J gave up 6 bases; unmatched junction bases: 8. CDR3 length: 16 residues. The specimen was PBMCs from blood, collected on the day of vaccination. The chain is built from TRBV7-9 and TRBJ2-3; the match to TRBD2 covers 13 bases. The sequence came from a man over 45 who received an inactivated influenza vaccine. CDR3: CASSLPLAGGSDTQYF. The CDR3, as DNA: TGTGCCAGCAGCCTACCACTAGCGGGAGGGTCGGATACGCAGTATTTT.